This T cell receptor beta chain was observed in a study of cytomegalovirus exposure and HLA in healthy donors. Study details: The same platform used for the 500 to 850 first-cohort repertoires was also used for the 100 to 150 validation repertoires, as a later analysis reported. Study-wide results and caveats: Specificity for CMV antigens was confirmed in vitro for a few of the CMV-associated chains. Researchers catalogued about 150 TCR beta chains as cytomegalovirus-associated.

Regarding this clone: What it binds is not known.

The CDR3 loop spans 13 amino acids. Trimming shortened V by 2 bases and J by 6 bases, and 11 bases separated the two germline ends. CDR1 and CDR2 from the germline V gene are SGHAT and FQNNGV. Here immunoSEQ multiplex PCR was the method, and the copy in TCRdb shows in-frame clones only, minus some. The sample has 250,000 to 300,000 clones, almost 90% seen once. V and J are TRBV11-2 and TRBJ2-7; D perhaps matches TRBD1 (5 bases). Sequenced: PBMCs. The sequence was obtained from a woman aged 18-35 years in good health and CMV-seronegative. CDR3 nucleotide sequence: TGTGCCAGCAGCTTAAGGTCAGGGTTCGAGCAGTACTTC. Amino acids: CASSLRSGFEQYF.